The clone carrying this T cell receptor (beta chain) came up many times. The authors produced TCR alpha and TCR beta cDNA libraries with sample barcodes and UMIs by 5'RACE using constant-segment primers. From the 5' RACE reads, TCRdb called clonotypes with MiXCR, one entry per CDR3 protein. The data hold roughly 100,000 distinct CDR3 sequences, with more than 12% observed a single time. These data come from a study of T-cell memory formation after mild COVID-19. Overall study: Across donors, TCR clusters were largely donor specific.

The CDR3 covers 17 residues. Germline CDR1 MNHEY, CDR2 SMNVEV (reference sequence). V was pared by 3 bases and J by 4 bases, with 4 bases of the junction left unmatched. Sequencing was carried out using PBMCs or a T cell subset sorted from them (not recorded which). The sequence came from a man between 18 and 35 years old who had mild COVID-19 (a few samples of this study predate the infection). Cell type and time point are not known. The J gene is TRBJ2-2, the V gene TRBV27, with TRBD2 matching over 14 bases. CDR3 sequence: CASSFLTSGGATGELFF. The CDR3 nucleotides are TGTGCCAGCAGTTTTCTGACTAGCGGGGGGGCCACCGGGGAGCTGTTTTTT.